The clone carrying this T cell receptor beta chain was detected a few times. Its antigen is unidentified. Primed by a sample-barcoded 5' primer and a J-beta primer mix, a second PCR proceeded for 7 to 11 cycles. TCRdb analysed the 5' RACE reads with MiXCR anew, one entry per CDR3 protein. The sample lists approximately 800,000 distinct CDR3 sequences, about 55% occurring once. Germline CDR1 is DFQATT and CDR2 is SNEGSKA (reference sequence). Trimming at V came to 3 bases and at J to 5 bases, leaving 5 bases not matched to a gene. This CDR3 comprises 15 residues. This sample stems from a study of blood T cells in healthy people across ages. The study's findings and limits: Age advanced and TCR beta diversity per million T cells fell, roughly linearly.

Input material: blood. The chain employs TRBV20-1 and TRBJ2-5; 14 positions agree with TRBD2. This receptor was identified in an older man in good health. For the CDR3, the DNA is TGCAGTGCTAGCGGGACTAGCGGGAGAGCGGAGACCCAGTACTTC. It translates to CSASGTSGRAETQYF.